These 21 T cell receptor beta chains originate from one sample sequenced in a study of blood T cell repertoires in COVID-19. Generated by immunoSEQ multiplex PCR, the TCRdb table keeps only in-frame clones and is missing some. The repertoire holds 40,000 to 45,000 clones, with 89% as singletons. The sequencing sample was made of peripheral blood. These receptor sequences come from a man between 45 and 60 years old with active COVID-19.

The genes are TRBV5-4 and TRBJ2-3, with TRBD1 as a possible D gene (5 bases). Germline lookup yields CDR1 SGHNT and CDR2 YYREEE (reference sequence). V shed 4 bases and J shed 5 bases, with 17 bases lying between them. The CDR3 contains 15 residues. CDR3: CASSAQGLLKDTQYF. In DNA form, the CDR3 reads TGTGCCAGCAGCGCCCAGGGTCTGCTTAAAGATACGCAGTATTTT. The complete variable domain, with remaining parts taken from reference TRBV5-4 and TRBJ2-3, reads ETGVTQSPTHLIKTRGQQVTLRCSSQSGHNTVSWYQQALGQGPQFIFQYYREEENGRGNFPPRFSGLQFPNYSSELNVNALELDDSALYLCASSAQGLLKDTQYFGPGTRLTVL.

This rearrangement joins TRBV28 to TRBJ2-7; 9 bases align to TRBD2. The CDR3 length is 15 residues. Per the germline V gene, CDR1 is MDHEN and CDR2 is SYDVKM. Trimming removed 6 bases from V and 0 bases from J; junction bases left unmatched: 6. CDR3 sequence reads: CASSPGLANSYEQYF. In nucleotides, the CDR3 is TGTGCCAGCAGCCCAGGACTAGCGAACTCCTACGAGCAGTACTTC.

The chain is built from TRBV7-2 and TRBJ2-1, with 7 bases aligning to TRBD2. This CDR3 is built from 14 residues. V shed 5 bases and J 6 bases; nucleotides not matched to a gene: 7. Germline CDR1 SGHTA, CDR2 FQGNSA. This chain's CDR3 is CASSPPLASNEQFF. The CDR3 coding sequence is TGTGCCAGCAGCCCACCACTAGCGTCCAATGAGCAGTTCTTC.

The rearrangement joins TRBV11-2 to TRBJ2-1; TRBD1 matches at 7 bases. There are 14 residues in the CDR3. The J segment lost 4 bases and the V segment lost 3 bases, leaving 3 bases of the junction unmatched. Germline CDR1 SGHAT, CDR2 FQNNGV. CDR3 DNA sequence: TGTGCCAGCAGCTTTGGACAGGTTTACAATGAGCAGTTCTTC. Protein product: CASSFGQVYNEQFF. The full variable domain, completed using reference TRBV11-2 and TRBJ2-1, is EAGVAQSPRYKIIEKRQSVAFWCNPISGHATLYWYQQILGQGPKLLIQFQNNGVVDDSQLPKDRFSAERLKGVDSTLKIQPAKLEDSAVYLCASSFGQVYNEQFFGPGTRLTVL.

This clone was detected many times. The V and J genes are TRBV28 and TRBJ1-2; D gene unclear. Trimming left V 0 bases short and J 2 bases short, with 10 bases between. The length of the CDR3 is 15 residues. Germline CDR1 is MDHEN and CDR2 is SYDVKM. CDR3: CASSLWQVDNYGYTF. The DNA for the CDR3 is TGTGCCAGCAGTTTATGGCAGGTAGACAACTATGGCTACACCTTC.

The chain employs TRBV7-9 and TRBJ2-1; a possible D gene is TRBD2 (6 bases). Per the germline V gene, CDR1 is SEHNR and CDR2 is FQNEAQ (reference sequence). The CDR3 extends over 14 amino acids. Trimming took off 5 bases at V and 2 bases at J, with 10 bases between the two ends. The CDR3 nucleotides are TGTGCCAGCAGCCTCCCTAGCGCCTACAATGAGCAGTTCTTC. Translation gives CASSLPSAYNEQFF.

The chain uses TRBV7-3 and TRBJ2-3, with 9 bases matching TRBD2. V trimming: 6 bases; J trimming: 3 bases; junction bases outside the gene matches: 13. The CDR3 is 17 residues long. The germline V gene encodes CDR1 SGHTA and CDR2 FQGTGA. In DNA, the CDR3 is TGTGCCAGCAGTTGGACTAGCGAACGACAGGAGACAGATACGCAGTATTTT. This translates into CASSWTSERQETDTQYF.

The V call is TRBV6-5, the J call TRBJ2-3; 10 bases line up with TRBD2. CDR3 size: 15 residues. With 4 bases clipped from V and 3 bases from J, the junction kept 4 bases outside the gene matches. Germline V gene data show CDR1 as MNHEY and CDR2 as SVGAGI. The CDR3 loop is CASSLLAGSTDTQYF. The CDR3 region has the DNA TGTGCCAGCAGTTTACTAGCGGGGTCAACAGATACGCAGTATTTT.

This chain joins TRBV6-5 and TRBJ2-5; D gene ambiguous. Trimming stripped 0 bases from V and 4 bases from J, with 9 bases between. The CDR3 length is 14 residues. CDR1 is MNHEY, CDR2 SVGAGI, per germline. Here the CDR3 DNA reads TGTGCCAGCAGTTACTCGCATAGCCTAGAGACCCAGTACTTC. This codes for CASSYSHSLETQYF.

The chain employs TRBV5-6 and TRBJ2-7; TRBD2 aligns across 8 bases. This CDR3 contains 16 residues. Trimming took 1 base from V and 5 from J; bases not matched to a gene: 11. CDR1 is SGHDT, CDR2 YYEEEE, per germline. CDR3 in amino acids: CASSLQWGGRRDEQYF. The CDR3 nucleotides read TGTGCCAGCAGCTTGCAATGGGGCGGGAGGCGAGACGAGCAGTACTTC. The full variable domain, rest sourced from reference TRBV5-6 and TRBJ2-7, is DAGVTQSPTHLIKTRGQQVTLRCSPKSGHDTVSWYQQALGQGPQFIFQYYEEEERQRGNFPDRFSGHQFPNYSSELNVNALLLGDSALYLCASSLQWGGRRDEQYFGPGTRLTVT.

This chain uses TRBV7-2 with TRBJ2-7, with D maybe TRBD1 (6 bases). Trimming stripped 6 bases from V and 1 base from J, with 16 bases between. CDR1 is SGHTA and CDR2 is FQGNSA in the germline V gene. This CDR3 region has 15 residues. The CDR3 sequence is CASSYLRGLSYEQYF. The CDR3 coding sequence is TGTGCCAGCAGTTACCTAAGGGGGTTGTCCTACGAGCAGTACTTC. Looking up the rest from reference TRBV7-2 and TRBJ2-7 gives the full variable domain: GAGVSQSPSNKVTEKGKDVELRCDPISGHTALYWYRQSLGQGLEFLIYFQGNSAPDKSGLPSDRFSAERTGGSVSTLTIQRTQQEDSAVYLCASSYLRGLSYEQYFGPGTRLTVT.

V gene TRBV28 combines with J gene TRBJ2-7; D perhaps matches TRBD1 (5 bases). V dropped 5 bases and J dropped 5 bases, with 10 bases sitting between them. The CDR3 sequence is 12 residues long. In germline, CDR1 is MDHEN, CDR2 SYDVKM. CDR3 region: CASSIRGHEQYF. CDR3 sequence (DNA): TGTGCCAGCAGTATAAGGGGCCACGAGCAGTACTTC.

V gene TRBV20-1 combines with J gene TRBJ2-7; D might be TRBD1 (6 bases). V gave up 3 bases and J gave up 6 bases, with 21 bases separating them. The CDR3 consists of 15 residues. Germline V lookup: CDR1 DFQATT, CDR2 SNEGSKA (reference sequence). CDR3 protein: CSASHYRDGILEQYF. The DNA for the CDR3 is TGCAGTGCTAGTCACTACAGGGATGGGATCCTCGAGCAGTACTTC.

The chain couples TRBV6-2 or TRBV6-3 to TRBJ1-2; possible D gene TRBD1, 5 bases. Germline V gene lookup returns CDR1 MNHEY and CDR2 SVGEGT. V shed 5 bases and J shed 5 bases, with 15 bases lying between them. This CDR3 region has 14 residues. The CDR3 sequence: CASSRDGGGYGYTF. In DNA form, the CDR3 reads TGTGCCAGCAGTCGGGACGGCGGGGGTTATGGCTACACCTTC.

This clone appeared a few times. This sequence joins TRBV19 and TRBJ2-2, with D perhaps matching TRBD2 (7 bases). V dropped 3 bases and J dropped 3 bases, with 8 bases sitting between them. CDR1 and CDR2 from the germline V gene are LNHDA and SQIVND (reference sequence). The CDR3 spans 14 residues. The CDR3 DNA is TGTGCCAGTAGTATGGGGGGGCACACCGGGGAGCTGTTTTTT. Translation gives CASSMGGHTGELFF.

The rearrangement links TRBV7-8 to TRBJ1-3, with a possible D match to TRBD1 (5 bases). CDR1 is SGHVS, CDR2 FQNEAQ, per germline. Trimming cost V 4 bases and J 7 bases, with 17 bases left between them. This CDR3 is 15 amino acids long. CDR3 residues: CASSSNQGAGNTIYF. The CDR3 bases are TGTGCCAGCAGCTCAAATCAGGGAGCGGGGAACACCATATATTTT.

V is TRBV4-3 and J is TRBJ2-1, with a tentative D call TRBD1 (6 bases). Germline V gene data show CDR1 as LGHNA and CDR2 as YSLEER. Trimming left V 0 bases short and J 0 bases short, with 12 bases between. This CDR3 has 17 residues. The CDR3 DNA is TGCGCCAGCAGCCAAGATAGCCAGGGGTACTCCTACAATGAGCAGTTCTTC. As protein: CASSQDSQGYSYNEQFF.

The chain has TRBV6-5 and TRBJ2-7; 14 bases are shared with TRBD2. Germline V gives CDR1 MNHEY, CDR2 SVGAGI. The J segment lost 6 bases and the V segment lost 7 bases, leaving 8 bases of the junction unmatched. This CDR3 contains 15 residues. DNA of the CDR3: TGTGCCAGCACCCCGGGACTAGCGGGAGTTCGCGAGCAGTACTTC. Translated, it gives CASTPGLAGVREQYF.

The J gene is TRBJ2-5, the V gene TRBV10-3; 9 bases align to TRBD2. The V segment lost 6 bases and the J segment 3 bases; nucleotides outside the gene matches: 8. Germline values: CDR1 ENHRY, CDR2 SYGVKD. The CDR3 runs to 15 residues. The CDR3 DNA follows: TGTGCCATCAGCCGCGGGGTAGCGGGAGAAGAGACCCAGTACTTC. It yields the protein CAISRGVAGEETQYF.

V is TRBV3-1 (or the pseudogene TRBV3-2) and J is TRBJ2-5; no clear D. The CDR3 runs 12 residues. Germline CDR1 is LGHDT and CDR2 is YNNKEL (reference sequence). Deletions cut 4 bases from V and 4 bases from J, with 7 bases between. Written as DNA, the CDR3 is TGTGCCAGCAGCCCCCCGGGAGAGACCCAGTACTTC. As protein: CASSPPGETQYF.

The chain links TRBV27 to TRBJ1-1; 8 nucleotides agree with TRBD1. Germline values: CDR1 MNHEY, CDR2 SMNVEV (reference sequence). The ends lost 5 bases at V and 0 bases at J; junction bases unmatched: 2. This CDR3 has 14 amino acids. CDR3 sequence (DNA): TGTGCCAGCAGTCCGACAGGGGTGAACACTGAAGCTTTCTTT. It codes for CASSPTGVNTEAFF.